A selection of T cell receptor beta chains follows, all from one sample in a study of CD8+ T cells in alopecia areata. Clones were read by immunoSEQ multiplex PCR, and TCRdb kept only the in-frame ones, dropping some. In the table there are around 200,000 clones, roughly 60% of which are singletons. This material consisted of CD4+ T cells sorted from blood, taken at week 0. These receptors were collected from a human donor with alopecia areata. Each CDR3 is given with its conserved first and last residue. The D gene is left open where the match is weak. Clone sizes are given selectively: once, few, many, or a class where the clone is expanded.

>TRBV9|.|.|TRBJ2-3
CASSAQSGVRTDTQYF
TGTGCCAGCAGCGCCCAGTCGGGGGTGAGGACAGATACGCAGTATTTT
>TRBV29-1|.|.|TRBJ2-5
CSAPSQETQYF
TGCAGCGCCCCAAGTCAAGAGACCCAGTACTTC
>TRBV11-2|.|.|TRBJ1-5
CASSPGRGNQPQHF
TGTGCCAGCAGCCCAGGGAGGGGCAATCAGCCCCAGCATTTT
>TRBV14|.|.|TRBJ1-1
CASSPIPSGPKTEAFF
TGTGCCAGCAGCCCAATCCCTAGTGGGCCTAAGACTGAAGCTTTCTTT
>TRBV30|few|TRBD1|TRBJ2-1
CAWSPKNRGSYNEQFF
TGTGCCTGGAGCCCCAAAAACAGGGGCTCCTACAATGAGCAGTTCTTC
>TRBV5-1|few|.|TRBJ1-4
CASRPQQAPGEKLFF
TGCGCCAGCAGACCTCAACAGGCGCCAGGGGAAAAACTGTTTTTT
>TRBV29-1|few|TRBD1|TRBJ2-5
CSVVGRGQETQYF
TGCAGCGTTGTGGGCAGGGGGCAAGAGACCCAGTACTTC
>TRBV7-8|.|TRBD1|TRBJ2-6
CASSPGTAGANVLTF
TGTGCCAGCAGCCCAGGGACAGCTGGGGCCAACGTCCTGACTTTC
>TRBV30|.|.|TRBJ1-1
CASIRETEAFF
TGTGCCAGCATCAGGGAGACTGAAGCTTTCTTT
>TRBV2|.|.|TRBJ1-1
CASTLGGPNTEAFF
TGTGCCAGCACCCTGGGGGGGCCGAACACTGAAGCTTTCTTT
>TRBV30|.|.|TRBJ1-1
CAWSDTEAFF
TGTGCCTGGAGTGACACTGAAGCTTTCTTT
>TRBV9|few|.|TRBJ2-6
CASSIRTGANVLTF
TGTGCCAGCAGCATCCGAACTGGGGCCAACGTCCTGACTTTC
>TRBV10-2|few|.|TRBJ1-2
CASSEFHPREGDGYTF
TGCGCCAGCAGTGAGTTTCACCCCAGGGAGGGAGATGGCTACACCTTC
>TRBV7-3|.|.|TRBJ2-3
CASSLREGDTQYF
TGTGCCAGCAGCTTAAGGGAAGGGGATACGCAGTATTTT
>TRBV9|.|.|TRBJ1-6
CASSVDPNSPLHF
TGTGCCAGCAGCGTAGATCCGAATTCACCCCTCCACTTT
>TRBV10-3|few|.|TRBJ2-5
CAISESVGSGPPKTQYF
TGTGCCATCAGTGAGTCGGTTGGGAGCGGCCCCCCTAAGACCCAGTACTTC
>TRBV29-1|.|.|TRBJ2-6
CSAISSGANVLTF
TGCAGCGCAATATCTTCTGGGGCCAACGTCCTGACTTTC
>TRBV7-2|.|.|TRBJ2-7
CASSWQMGVEQYF
TGTGCCAGCAGCTGGCAGATGGGAGTCGAGCAGTACTTC
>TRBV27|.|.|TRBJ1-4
CASSLYSANEKLFF
TGTGCCAGCAGTTTATACAGCGCCAATGAAAAACTGTTTTTT
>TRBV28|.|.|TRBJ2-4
CASSLDQHIQYF
TGTGCCAGCAGTCTGGACCAGCACATTCAGTACTTC
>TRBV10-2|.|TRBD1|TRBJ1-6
CASGTGYNSPLHF
TGCGCCAGCGGGACAGGGTATAATTCACCCCTCCACTTT
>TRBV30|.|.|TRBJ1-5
CAWSLRGRGNQPQHF
TGTGCCTGGAGTCTAAGGGGCAGGGGCAATCAGCCCCAGCATTTT
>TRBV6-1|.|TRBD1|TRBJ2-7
CATKKTNRGEQYF
TGTGCCACCAAGAAAACCAACAGGGGCGAGCAGTACTTC
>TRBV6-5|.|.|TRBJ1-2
CASRGVYGYTF
TGTGCCAGCAGGGGGGTCTATGGCTACACCTTC
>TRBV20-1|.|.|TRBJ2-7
CSASLNYEQYF
TGCAGTGCCAGTCTTAACTACGAGCAGTACTTC
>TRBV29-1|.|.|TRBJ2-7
CSVNSALSYEQYF
TGCAGCGTCAACAGCGCCCTTTCCTACGAGCAGTACTTC
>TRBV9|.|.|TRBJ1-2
CASSVEPGTSYTF
TGTGCCAGCAGCGTAGAGCCGGGGACAAGCTACACCTTC
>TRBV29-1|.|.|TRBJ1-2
CSVGGREGYTF
TGCAGCGTTGGAGGACGTGAGGGCTACACCTTC
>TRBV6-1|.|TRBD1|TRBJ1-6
CASSEMGQANSPLHF
TGTGCCAGCAGTGAAATGGGACAGGCAAATTCACCCCTCCACTTT
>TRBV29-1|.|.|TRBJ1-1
CSVEGGTEAFF
TGCAGCGTTGAGGGGGGCACTGAAGCTTTCTTT
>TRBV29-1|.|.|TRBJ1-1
CSAADRSTEAFF
TGCAGCGCCGCAGACAGGTCCACTGAAGCTTTCTTT
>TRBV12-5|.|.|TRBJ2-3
CASGLGRDTQYF
TGTGCTAGTGGTTTGGGACGAGATACGCAGTATTTT
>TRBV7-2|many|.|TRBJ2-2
CASSLDVGFNGELFF
TGTGCCAGCAGCTTAGATGTGGGGTTCAACGGGGAGCTGTTTTTT
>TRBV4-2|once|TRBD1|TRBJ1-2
CASSLNRGDTNYTF
TGTGCCAGCAGCCTCAACAGGGGCGACACCAACTACACCTTC
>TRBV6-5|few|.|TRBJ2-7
CASSPTTYEQYF
TGTGCCAGCAGTCCCACTACCTACGAGCAGTACTTC
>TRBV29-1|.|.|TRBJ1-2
CSVAPRINYGYTF
TGCAGCGTTGCCCCGCGCATTAACTATGGCTACACCTTC
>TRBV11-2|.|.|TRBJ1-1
CASSPRGTSTEAFF
TGTGCCAGCAGCCCTCGGGGCACTAGCACTGAAGCTTTCTTT
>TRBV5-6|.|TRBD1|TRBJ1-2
CASSPGQGGYTF
TGTGCCAGCAGCCCCGGACAGGGTGGCTACACCTTC
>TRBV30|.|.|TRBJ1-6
CAWSVRGVIDSPLHF
TGTGCCTGGAGTGTACGAGGGGTTATTGATTCACCCCTCCACTTT
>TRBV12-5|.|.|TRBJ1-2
CASGLKGGYTF
TGTGCTAGTGGTTTGAAGGGGGGCTACACCTTC
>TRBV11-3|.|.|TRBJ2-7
CASSLDWKEPGEQYF
TGTGCCAGCAGCTTAGATTGGAAAGAGCCTGGCGAGCAGTACTTC
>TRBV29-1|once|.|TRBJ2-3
CSVAEWGADTQYF
TGCAGCGTTGCGGAGTGGGGCGCGGATACGCAGTATTTT
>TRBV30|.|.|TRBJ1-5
CAWGRNNQPQHF
TGTGCCTGGGGACGGAACAATCAGCCCCAGCATTTT
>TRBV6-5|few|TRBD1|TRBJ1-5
CASRSDRVSNQPQHF
TGTGCCAGCAGATCGGACAGGGTTAGCAATCAGCCCCAGCATTTT
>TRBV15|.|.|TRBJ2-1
CATSRDGAGSYNEQFF
TGTGCCACCAGCAGAGACGGGGCTGGGTCCTACAATGAGCAGTTCTTC
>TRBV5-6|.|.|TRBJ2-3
CASSETRGTDTQYF
TGTGCCAGCAGCGAGACCCGTGGCACAGATACGCAGTATTTT
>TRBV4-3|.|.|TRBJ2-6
CASSQDPSGANVLTF
TGCGCCAGCAGCCAAGATCCGTCTGGGGCCAACGTCCTGACTTTC
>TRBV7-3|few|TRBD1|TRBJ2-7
CASSFRDRGPAYEQYF
TGTGCCAGCAGCTTTAGGGACAGGGGGCCTGCCTACGAGCAGTACTTC